Listed below are T cell receptor beta chains from one sample, sequenced in a study of follicular helper T cells after annual influenza vaccination. This table comes from immunoSEQ multiplex PCR, and its TCRdb copy is limited to in-frame clones, with some not included. The sample has about 9,400 clones, 80% to 85% seen once. Material: CXCR5+ CD38- circulating T follicular helper cells from blood, obtained on the day of influenza vaccination. Receptors originate from an adult who received the influenza vaccine. CDR3s include the opening cysteine and the closing phenylalanine or tryptophan. The D gene is left open where the match is weak. The listing skips clone size in some rows; elsewhere it reads once, few, many or a size class.

>-|-|TRBV30|TRBJ1-2
CAWNINYGYTF
TGTGCCTGGAATATCAACTATGGCTACACCTTC
>-|-|TRBV5-1|TRBJ1-1
CASSLETNTEAFF
TGCGCCAGCAGCTTGGAGACGAACACTGAAGCTTTCTTT
>-|-|TRBV28|TRBJ2-7
CASSLWGPGEQYF
TGTGCCAGCAGTTTATGGGGCCCCGGGGAGCAGTACTTC
>few|-|TRBV28|TRBJ1-5
CARMVGYLSSQHF
TGTGCCAGAATGGTGGGGTACCTCAGCTCCCAGCATTTT
>-|TRBD2|TRBV23-1|TRBJ2-7
CASSRDSLAGGPDEQYF
TGCGCCAGCAGCCGGGACAGTCTAGCGGGAGGCCCCGACGAGCAGTACTTC
>once|-|TRBV28|TRBJ2-7
CAIETASDFKQYF
TGTGCCATAGAGACGGCAAGTGATTTTAAGCAGTACTTC
>-|-|TRBV7-3|TRBJ1-1
CASSSQGNTEAFF
TGTGCCAGCAGCTCACAGGGGAACACTGAAGCTTTCTTT
>-|TRBD1|TRBV19|TRBJ2-3
CATHGQGAKTQYF
TGTGCCACCCATGGGCAGGGGGCGAAAACGCAGTATTTT
>-|-|TRBV28|TRBJ2-5
CASSFGALETQYF
TGTGCCAGCAGTTTCGGGGCGTTGGAGACCCAGTACTTC
>-|-|TRBV10-2|TRBJ2-1
CASSESEKTRFF
TGCGCCAGCAGTGAAAGTGAGAAAACCCGGTTCTTC
>-|TRBD1|TRBV30|TRBJ1-5
CAWSVGEGARQPQHF
TGTGCCTGGAGCGTAGGAGAGGGGGCCAGACAGCCCCAGCATTTT
>-|TRBD1|TRBV18|TRBJ1-1
CASSPGTGGFGTEAFF
TGTGCCAGCTCCCCCGGGACAGGGGGGTTCGGCACTGAAGCTTTCTTT
>-|-|TRBV5-1|TRBJ1-5
CASSPDSSEGQPQHF
TGCGCCAGCAGCCCGGACTCTTCGGAGGGCCAGCCCCAGCATTTT
>-|-|TRBV28|TRBJ1-3
CASSHPGQLSGNTIYF
TGTGCCAGCAGTCACCCAGGACAGCTCTCTGGAAACACCATATATTTT
>-|TRBD1|TRBV18|TRBJ1-3
CASSPGQLNSGNTIYF
TGTGCCAGCTCACCGGGACAGCTAAACTCTGGAAACACCATATATTTT
>once|-|TRBV7-3|TRBJ2-2
CASSLNSVGNTGELFF
TGTGCCAGCAGCTTAAATTCTGTAGGGAACACCGGGGAGCTGTTTTTT
>-|TRBD1|TRBV10-2|TRBJ2-2
CASRTQGAGGGELFF
TGCGCCAGCAGAACACAGGGGGCGGGTGGCGGGGAGCTGTTTTTT
>once|-|TRBV5-7|TRBJ1-1
CASSNPVGNTEAFF
TGTGCCAGCAGCAATCCGGTTGGGAACACTGAAGCTTTCTTT
>-|-|TRBV5-5|TRBJ2-3
CASSLSFTDTQYF
TGTGCCAGCAGCCTAAGTTTCACAGATACGCAGTATTTT
>once|-|TRBV5-1|TRBJ1-4
CASSLEGRGNEKLFF
TGCGCCAGCAGCTTGGAAGGCAGGGGCAATGAAAAACTGTTTTTT
>few|-|TRBV5-1|TRBJ1-4
CASSLEGGGNEKLFF
TGCGCCAGCAGCTTGGAGGGGGGCGGTAATGAAAAACTGTTTTTT